What follows are 5 T cell receptor beta chains derived from one specimen sequenced in a study of T cell responses to AZD1222 COVID-19 vaccine. Assay: immunoSEQ multiplex PCR; the TCRdb copy retains only in-frame clones and omits some. The sample lists some 96,000 clones, approximately 91% occurring once. Material: peripheral blood, obtained on day 0 of AZD1222 vaccination. These receptors all come from an adult in good health.

The V gene is TRBV7-3, the J gene TRBJ2-3, with 9 bases aligning to TRBD2. V lost 5 bases, J lost 1 base, and 4 bases stayed unmatched. The CDR3 sequence is 15 residues long. Looked up from germline, CDR1 is SGHTA and CDR2 is FQGTGA. CDR3 loop: CASSARLAGTDTQYF. The DNA of the CDR3 is TGTGCCAGCAGCGCCCGACTAGCGGGCACAGATACGCAGTATTTT.

The chain couples TRBV7-3 to TRBJ2-3, with 9 bases fitting TRBD2. The germline gives CDR1 SGHTA, CDR2 FQGTGA. CDR3 length: 14 residues. Germline trimming cut 1 base from V and 8 bases from J; bases unmatched to any gene: 4. CDR3 loop: CASSLSGRVVTQYF. The CDR3 nucleotides are TGTGCCAGCAGCTTAAGCGGGAGGGTAGTTACGCAGTATTTT.

V is TRBV3-1 (or the pseudogene TRBV3-2) and J is TRBJ1-2; D unresolved. With 1 base removed from V and 4 bases from J, the gap between germline ends came to 10 bases. Germline V CDR1 and CDR2: LGHDT, YNNKEL (reference sequence). This CDR3 is built from 14 residues. The CDR3 region has the DNA TGTGCCAGCAGCCAAGTGTCCGAGACCTATGGCTACACCTTC. Protein product: CASSQVSETYGYTF.

This chain connects TRBV28 to TRBJ2-1; TRBD2 matches 10 bases. The CDR3 totals 14 residues. CDR1 is MDHEN, CDR2 SYDVKM, per germline. V gave up 1 base and J gave up 8 bases; unmatched junction bases: 2. Here the CDR3 DNA reads TGTGCCAGCAGTTTATTAGCGGGGGGCGATGAGCAGTTCTTC. This gives the protein CASSLLAGGDEQFF.

The CDR3 loop reads CASRFAPPQGYGYTF. In DNA, the CDR3 is TGTGCAAGTCGCTTTGCCCCGCCTCAGGGGTATGGCTACACCTTC. This chain uses TRBV12-2 with TRBJ1-2; no check of the table's D call, TRBD1, against the DNA was made. TRBV12-2 is deemed a pseudogene. The CDR3 length is 15 residues.